This T cell receptor beta chain stems from a study of T cell responses to AZD1222 COVID-19 vaccine. Whole-study results and caveats: Only a handful of AZD1222 recipients, several in all, had baseline seropositivity. Donors were mostly white British, more females; clonal diversity possibly underestimated. Repertoire samples came only from after the peak T cell response. Targets within unmutated variant regions were reportedly found for nearly half of spike-specific TCRs.

This clone was found a few times. Its specificity is unknown. V lost 2 bases, J lost 3 bases, and 8 bases lay in between. The CDR3 spans 13 residues. The method was immunoSEQ multiplex PCR; TCRdb's version includes in-frame clones alone and lacks a portion of them. This sample has 140,000 or so clones, with roughly 88% found just once. The sequence derives from an adult who received the AZD1222 COVID-19 vaccine. The J gene is TRBJ2-7, the V gene TRBV12-3 or TRBV12-4; D unresolved. This specimen was peripheral blood, taken 28 days after the second AZD1222 dose. CDR3: CASSLRVGYEQYF. CDR3 nucleotides: TGTGCCAGCAGTTTAAGGGTCGGCTACGAGCAGTACTTC.